Listed below are T cell receptor beta chains from one sample, sequenced in a study of blood T cell repertoires in COVID-19. The repertoire was sequenced with immunoSEQ multiplex PCR; TCRdb's copy has only in-frame clones and lacks some. This sample has about 140,000 clones, with 80% to 85% found just once. Source material: peripheral blood. The receptors derive from a woman in her fifties or sixties with acute or convalescent COVID-19. CDR3s include the opening cysteine and the closing phenylalanine or tryptophan. A D gene is named only where the DNA matches it firmly. Clone size is not always given. Where it is, it says once, few, many or a class for expanded clones.

clone_size,j_call,d_call,v_call,cdr3_nt,cdr3_aa
few,TRBJ2-7,TRBD2,TRBV7-9,TGTGCCAGCAGCCGAGGGACTAGCGGGAAGTCCTACGAGCAGTACTTC,CASSRGTSGKSYEQYF
-,TRBJ1-1,TRBD1,TRBV18,TGTGCCAGCTCAGCCCCGGGACAGGTTAAGAACACTGAAGCTTTCTTT,CASSAPGQVKNTEAFF
once,TRBJ1-2,-,TRBV10-3,TGTGCCATCAGTGAGCCGAAGACAGGACCCGTAGACTATGGCTACACCTTC,CAISEPKTGPVDYGYTF
few,TRBJ1-5,-,TRBV12-3/TRBV12-4,TGTGCCAGCAGCTCCGGGTTTAATCAGCCCCAGCATTTT,CASSSGFNQPQHF
once,TRBJ2-2,TRBD1,TRBV14,TGTGCCAGCAGCTTGGGAGACAGGGTTACCGGGGAGCTGTTTTTT,CASSLGDRVTGELFF
-,TRBJ1-1,-,TRBV6-6,TGTGCCAGCAGTTACCCGGGGGGGGCCGACACTGAAGCTTTCTTT,CASSYPGGADTEAFF
-,TRBJ1-2,TRBD1,TRBV28,TGTGCCACCAACCGACAGGGGGCAGACTATGGCTACACCTTC,CATNRQGADYGYTF
-,TRBJ2-7,TRBD1,TRBV28,TGTGCCAGCAGTTTTCTCTTGGGACAGTGGGGCGACGAGCAGTACTTC,CASSFLLGQWGDEQYF
-,TRBJ2-5,-,TRBV27,TGTGCCAGCAGTTTATCCTTTCAGGGGACCCAGTACTTC,CASSLSFQGTQYF
-,TRBJ2-2,-,TRBV14,TGTGCCAGCAGCCAACAAAATTCCGGGGAGCTGTTTTTT,CASSQQNSGELFF
-,TRBJ1-1,-,TRBV10-3,TGTGCCATCAGTGTGAGTGGGGCGAAGAACACTGAAGCTTTCTTT,CAISVSGAKNTEAFF
-,TRBJ2-1,TRBD2,TRBV7-2,TGTGCCAGCAGCGCGGGACTAGCGGTGGGTGAGCAGTTCTTC,CASSAGLAVGEQFF
few,TRBJ2-1,TRBD2,TRBV20-1,TGCAGTGCTAGTGGGGGAGGGCCACCCAATGAGCAGTTCTTC,CSASGGGPPNEQFF
-,TRBJ2-5,-,TRBV7-2,TGTGCCAGCAGCTTATGGGCGCGGGAAGGCGAGACCCAGTACTTC,CASSLWAREGETQYF
-,TRBJ2-1,-,TRBV29-1,TGCAGCGTTAAGGGGACAAATGAGCAGTTCTTC,CSVKGTNEQFF
-,TRBJ2-1,TRBD2,TRBV6-2/TRBV6-3,TGTGCCAGCAGTTACGGCGGACTAGTCAATGAGCAGTTCTTC,CASSYGGLVNEQFF
few,TRBJ1-2,TRBD1,TRBV20-1,TGCAGTGCTAGTAGGGACAGCTATGGCTACACCTTC,CSASRDSYGYTF
-,TRBJ1-1,TRBD1,TRBV30,TGTGCCTGGAGTCCAGGGGGCAACACTGAAGCTTTCTTT,CAWSPGGNTEAFF
once,TRBJ1-2,TRBD1,TRBV7-2,TGTGCCAGCAGCCTGGGACAGGGGAGGGCCTCCTATGGCTACACCTTC,CASSLGQGRASYGYTF
-,TRBJ2-7,TRBD1,TRBV2,TGTGCCAGCAGTACGGACAGGGGCCGATCCTACGAGCAGTACTTC,CASSTDRGRSYEQYF
-,TRBJ2-3,-,TRBV5-1,TGCGCCAGCAGCTCAACGACTAGCACAGATACGCAGTATTTT,CASSSTTSTDTQYF
-,TRBJ2-3,TRBD2,TRBV10-2,TGCGCCAGCAGTGAGCGGGCTAGCGGACGCACAGATACGCAGTATTTT,CASSERASGRTDTQYF
-,TRBJ1-2,-,TRBV28,TGTGCCAGTTACAGGGCCCCCTATGGCTACACCTTC,CASYRAPYGYTF
few,TRBJ1-5,-,TRBV10-3,TGTGCCATCAGTGAGTCTGGAGGCAATCAGCCCCAGCATTTT,CAISESGGNQPQHF
-,TRBJ2-2,-,TRBV18,TGTGCCAGCTCACCACGAGAGTCTGGGGAGCTGTTTTTT,CASSPRESGELFF
once,TRBJ2-1,-,TRBV9,TGTGCCAGCAGCCCACATCAGGGTTACTACAATGAGCAGTTCTTC,CASSPHQGYYNEQFF
-,TRBJ2-3,-,TRBV7-9,TGTGCCAGCAGCCCGACAGGAATTGATACGCAGTATTTT,CASSPTGIDTQYF
once,TRBJ1-1,-,TRBV7-9,TGTGCCAGCAGCTATCCCTGGCTCTTGAACACTGAAGCTTTCTTT,CASSYPWLLNTEAFF
few,TRBJ1-4,-,TRBV4-3,TGCGCCAGCAGCCAAGGCTGGGGGAGGACGGTAGGCGAAAAACTGTTTTTT,CASSQGWGRTVGEKLFF
once,TRBJ2-5,-,TRBV11-1,TGTGCCAGCAGCTTGGGGGGAGTGTATCACCAAGAGACCCAGTACTTC,CASSLGGVYHQETQYF
-,TRBJ2-3,-,TRBV3-1/TRBV3-2,TGTGCCAGCAGCCAAGATCTTGCTAGCGCCGGGGGGCATACGCAGTATTTT,CASSQDLASAGGHTQYF
-,TRBJ2-2,TRBD2,TRBV30,TGTGCCTGGAGTGTGGGACTACACACCGGGGAGCTGTTTTTT,CAWSVGLHTGELFF
-,TRBJ1-2,TRBD1,TRBV11-2,TGTGCCAGCAGCTTAGCGTCCGGGACAGGAAGCGGCTACACCTTC,CASSLASGTGSGYTF
few,TRBJ1-3,-,TRBV6-2/TRBV6-3,TGTGCCAGCAGTTCCGAACTCGGGGGGCTCGGAAACACCATATATTTT,CASSSELGGLGNTIYF
-,TRBJ2-5,-,TRBV7-3,TGTGCCAGCAGTTCGACAGGCAGCACAGGGAGAGAGACCCAGTACTTC,CASSSTGSTGRETQYF
few,TRBJ1-1,-,TRBV19,TGTGCCAGTAGTCTGATCAGGGGTGGGCCGATCTTT,CASSLIRGGPIF
few,TRBJ2-3,TRBD2,TRBV29-1,TGCAGCGTCAAGACTAGCGGGATCGCAGATACGCAGTATTTT,CSVKTSGIADTQYF
-,TRBJ2-7,-,TRBV15,TGTGCCACCAGCCAGGGATCCTACGAGCAGTACTTC,CATSQGSYEQYF
few,TRBJ2-1,TRBD1,TRBV6-4,TGTGCCAGCAGTGCGCAGGGGGCCCCATACAATGAGCAGTTCTTC,CASSAQGAPYNEQFF
-,TRBJ2-3,TRBD2,TRBV5-4,TGTGCCAGCAGCTCCCAACTAGCGGGAGGGGTAGATACGCAGTATTTT,CASSSQLAGGVDTQYF
-,TRBJ2-1,TRBD2,TRBV7-3,TGTGCCAGCAGCCTCGGGACTAGCGGGAGAATCGAGCAGTTCTTC,CASSLGTSGRIEQFF
-,TRBJ1-3,-,TRBV9,TGTGCCAGCAGCGTAGGAGGGCAGGGGCGAAACACCATATATTTT,CASSVGGQGRNTIYF
-,TRBJ2-5,-,TRBV7-9,TGTGCCAGCAGCTTGGTTTGGGCCGAGACCCAAGAGACCCAGTACTTC,CASSLVWAETQETQYF
-,TRBJ2-7,TRBD2,TRBV9,TGTGCCAGCAGCCTCGTAGCGGGAGGGCCTGGCGAGCAGTACTTC,CASSLVAGGPGEQYF
-,TRBJ2-2,TRBD2,TRBV9,TGTGCCAGCAGCGTAGATTCGAGCGGGAGAGGGGGCACCGGGGAGCTGTTTTTT,CASSVDSSGRGGTGELFF
-,TRBJ2-1,-,TRBV7-7,TGTGCTAGCAGTTCCTCCCCCACTGGGAGTTTCAATGAGCAGTTCTTC,CASSSSPTGSFNEQFF
-,TRBJ1-5,-,TRBV12-2,TGTGCAAGTCGCTTAGGGACAGGGATCAATCAGCCCCAGCATTTT,CASRLGTGINQPQHF
-,TRBJ2-7,-,TRBV11-1,TGTGCCAGCAGCAAAGACCAGTGGGGGCGCAGCTACGAGCAGTACTTC,CASSKDQWGRSYEQYF
once,TRBJ1-6,-,TRBV30,TGTGCCTGGGCTTTATTCGGGTCCTATAATTCACCCCTCCACTTT,CAWALFGSYNSPLHF
-,TRBJ2-2,TRBD2,TRBV15,TGTGCCACCAGCAGAGCGGGGGGAGGCATATACGGGGAGCTGTTTTTT,CATSRAGGGIYGELFF
few,TRBJ1-2,-,TRBV18,TGTGCCAGCTCACCTAGCTCGGACAGCTATGGCTACACCTTC,CASSPSSDSYGYTF
-,TRBJ2-7,-,TRBV28,TGTGCCAGCAGTTTAGCTACCGAGCAGTACTTC,CASSLATEQYF